This T cell receptor (beta chain) is drawn from a study of response to subunit inactivated influenza vaccine. Overall study findings and caveats: Authors suggested seasonal influenza vaccinations each recruit few new T cells.

This clonotype was recorded many times. Antigen specificity is unknown. Germline V gene lookup returns CDR1 SGHRS and CDR2 YFSETQ. The germline V and J ends were trimmed by 0 bases and 2 bases, with 6 bases remaining between them. The CDR3 is 14 amino acids. TCRdb independently ran MiXCR on the RT-PCR reads; one entry per CDR3 protein. The sample consists of about 540,000 distinct CDR3 sequences, approximately 24% of them appearing once. These data also formed part of another study, on T cells expressing NK-cell markers. That paper notes: The authors made TCR beta cDNA libraries by 5'RACE template switching. This switching added a universal primer site and UMIs. The study drew TCR beta repertoires from sorted CD3+CD56+NKG2C+, CD3+CD56+NKG2C- and CD3+CD56-NKG2C+ T cells. The authors restricted sorting to alpha-beta TCR T cells with an anti-gamma-delta TCR antibody in several experiments. A few donors likewise had their CD3+CD56-NKG2C+ fraction led by these clonotypes.

This TCR was recovered from a man in his forties or fifties who received an inactivated influenza vaccine. The chain links TRBV5-1 to TRBJ1-5; D is uncertain. Here the sequenced sample was CD4+ T cells sorted from PBMCs, taken about 11 days after vaccination. The CDR3 DNA sequence: TGCGCCAGCAGCTTGGAGTCAGGCAATCAGCCCCAGCATTTT. This encodes CASSLESGNQPQHF.